The 21 T cell receptor beta chains below come from one sample, sequenced in a study of radiotherapy plus CTLA-4 blockade in lung cancer. Assay used: immunoSEQ multiplex PCR; TCRdb lists only in-frame clones, some missing. The sample shows about 57,000 clones, around 79% of them seen only once. The sample in question was peripheral blood, obtained from a patient treated with radiotherapy plus ipilimumab. Receptors were obtained from a human donor with non-small cell lung cancer who had a complete response to radiotherapy plus ipilimumab.

CDR3 coding DNA: TGTGCCAGCAGTTACTTACGGGGGATTGAGCAGTTCTTC. Its protein product is CASSYLRGIEQFF. V gene TRBV6-6 combines with J gene TRBJ2-1; possible D gene TRBD2, 6 bases. The CDR3 extends over 13 amino acids. Germline V gene data show CDR1 as MNHNY and CDR2 as SVGAGI (reference sequence). The V gene lost 1 base and the J gene lost 9 bases, with 10 bases spanning the gap.

This clone was observed a single time. This sequence joins TRBV12-5 and TRBJ1-4, with a tentative D call TRBD1 (6 bases). Germline values: CDR1 LGHNT, CDR2 FRNRAP. The CDR3 is 14 amino acids. V lost 5 bases and J 7 bases, leaving 14 bases between the germline ends. CDR3 sequence: CASGQGLSSEKLFF. DNA for the CDR3: TGTGCTAGTGGTCAGGGGCTTTCCTCTGAAAAACTGTTTTTT.

The V and J genes are TRBV30 and TRBJ1-1, with 8 bases lining up with TRBD1. V trimming: 0 bases; J trimming: 4 bases; junction bases outside the gene matches: 10. This CDR3 comprises 16 residues. Germline CDR1 and CDR2: GTSNPN and SVGIG (reference sequence). The DNA for the CDR3 is TGTGCCTGGAGTGTACAGGGGGTCGGGGGGATCACTGAAGCTTTCTTT. Amino acid sequence: CAWSVQGVGGITEAFF.

This clone appeared a few times. The gene calls are TRBV5-1 and TRBJ1-3; TRBD1 aligns across 7 bases. The V segment lost 3 bases and the J segment 0 bases; nucleotides outside the gene matches: 6. The germline V gene encodes CDR1 SGHRS and CDR2 YFSETQ. This CDR3 has 16 residues. The CDR3 sequence: CASSWGQINSGNTIYF. DNA for the CDR3: TGCGCCAGCAGCTGGGGACAGATTAACTCTGGAAACACCATATATTTT.

This chain links TRBV6-5 with TRBJ1-5, with a tentative D call TRBD1 (6 bases). The V gene lost 4 bases and the J gene lost 3 bases, with 7 bases spanning the gap. This CDR3 is 13 amino acids long. Germline CDR1 MNHEY, CDR2 SVGAGI. The CDR3 spells CASSWDNNQPQHF. The CDR3 DNA reads as TGTGCCAGCAGTTGGGACAACAATCAGCCCCAGCATTTT.

This chain uses TRBV7-2 with TRBJ1-1; D is possibly TRBD1 (5 bases). This CDR3 region has 16 residues. Trimming shortened V by 1 base and J by 2 bases, and 14 bases separated the two germline ends. The germline V gene has CDR1 SGHTA and CDR2 FQGNSA. This CDR3 is CASSLGRTSPNTEAFF. In DNA, the CDR3 is TGTGCCAGCAGCTTAGGAAGGACAAGCCCCAACACTGAAGCTTTCTTT.

The chain is built from TRBV28 and TRBJ1-2, with D possibly TRBD1 on 6 matching bases. The CDR3 has 15 amino acids. V was trimmed by 5 bases and J by 6 bases, leaving 19 bases between them. CDR1 and CDR2 (germline): MDHEN, SYDVKM. In DNA, the CDR3 is TGTGCCAGCAGTCAGGACAGAAAGGGATTACATGGCTACACCTTC. Protein sequence: CASSQDRKGLHGYTF.

The chain employs TRBV11-2 and TRBJ1-5, with a weak D call TRBD1 (6 bases). The CDR3 length is 14 residues. V lost 5 bases to trimming and J lost 7 bases, with 15 bases between them. The germline CDR1 and CDR2 sequences are SGHAT and FQNNGV. CDR3 sequence (DNA): TGTGCCAGCAGCCCTAGTGGGACACGGCAGCCCCAGCATTTT. Translating it yields CASSPSGTRQPQHF.

The rearrangement joins TRBV27 to TRBJ1-6, with D possibly TRBD1 on 5 matching bases. V lost 2 bases and J 10 bases, leaving 21 bases between the germline ends. The CDR3 totals 17 residues. Germline CDR1 is MNHEY and CDR2 is SMNVEV (reference sequence). CDR3 nucleotide sequence: TGTGCCAGCAGTTTAGGGAGCTGGGGGGTTGTTGGGTCACCCCTCCACTTT. This sequence encodes CASSLGSWGVVGSPLHF.

The V gene is TRBV25-1, the J gene TRBJ1-4; TRBD1 matches 8 bases. The CDR3 has 16 amino acids. The ends lost 4 bases at V and 6 bases at J; junction bases unmatched: 10. Looked up from germline, CDR1 is MGHDK and CDR2 is SYGVNS. The CDR3, as DNA: TGTGCCAGCAGTGTCCGCAGGGGGCGGGGCTATGAAAAACTGTTTTTT. Protein: CASSVRRGRGYEKLFF. The whole variable domain, remainder taken from reference TRBV25-1 and TRBJ1-4, is EADIYQTPRYLVIGTGKKITLECSQTMGHDKMYWYQQDPGMELHLIHYSYGVNSTEKGDLSSESTVSRIRTEHFPLTLESARPSHTSQYLCASSVRRGRGYEKLFFGSGTQLSVL.

The rearrangement links TRBV19 to TRBJ2-1, with 9 positions matching TRBD2. CDR3 size: 14 residues. CDR1 LNHDA and CDR2 SQIVND come from the germline V gene (reference sequence). J gave up 9 bases and V 3 bases, and 6 bases lay outside the gene matches. CDR3 sequence: CASSMRREGREQFF. As DNA, the CDR3 is TGTGCCAGTAGTATGAGGCGGGAGGGCCGTGAGCAGTTCTTC. The variable domain in full, completed from reference TRBV19 and TRBJ2-1, reads DGGITQSPKYLFRKEGQNVTLSCEQNLNHDAMYWYRQDPGQGLRLIYYSQIVNDFQKGDIAEGYSVSREKKESFPLTVTSAQKNPTAFYLCASSMRREGREQFFGPGTRLTVL.

V usage is TRBV15 and J usage is TRBJ1-5; the D gene is possibly TRBD1 (5 bases). V lost 0 bases and J lost 0, with 12 bases in between. This CDR3 contains 17 residues. CDR1 and CDR2 (germline): LNHNV, YYDKDF (reference sequence). As DNA, the CDR3 is TGTGCCACCAGCAGAGAACGGGCAGGGTATAGCAATCAGCCCCAGCATTTT. It yields the protein CATSRERAGYSNQPQHF.

This chain links TRBV10-3 with TRBJ1-1; possible D gene TRBD1, 5 bases. CDR1 is ENHRY and CDR2 is SYGVKD in the germline V gene. CDR3 length: 13 residues. V was shortened by 6 bases and J by 3 bases, with 11 bases between the two germline ends. The CDR3 nucleotides read TGTGCCATCAGGGGACTGATGGACACTGAAGCTTTCTTT. Translating gives CAIRGLMDTEAFF.

The chain links TRBV4-1 to TRBJ2-1, with D tentatively TRBD1 (6 bases). Trimming took 6 bases from V and 4 from J, leaving 19 bases between them. The CDR3 is 16 residues long. Germline V gene data show CDR1 as MGHRA and CDR2 as YSYEKL. The CDR3 nucleotides read TGCGCCAGCAGTCCTCCGGGACAATCGCCGTACAATGAGCAGTTCTTC. Translation: CASSPPGQSPYNEQFF.

CDR3 residues: CASSTGPPGNEQFF. In DNA, the CDR3 is TGCGCCAGCAGCACCGGCCCGCCCGGGAATGAGCAGTTCTTC. The chain employs TRBV5-1 and TRBJ2-1; D is undetermined. The V gene lost 4 bases and the J gene lost 7 bases, with 15 bases spanning the gap. Germline CDR1 and CDR2: SGHRS and YFSETQ. The CDR3 has 14 residues. The variable domain in full, completed from reference TRBV5-1 and TRBJ2-1, reads KAGVTQTPRYLIKTRGQQVTLSCSPISGHRSVSWYQQTPGQGLQFLFEYFSETQRNKGNFPGRFSGRQFSNSRSEMNVSTLELGDSALYLCASSTGPPGNEQFFGPGTRLTVL.

V and J are TRBV20-1 and TRBJ1-1; 8 nucleotides line up with TRBD1. V was pared by 4 bases and J by 7 bases, with 2 bases of the junction left unmatched. This CDR3 has 11 amino acids. The V gene's germline CDR1 is DFQATT and CDR2 SNEGSKA (reference sequence). In nucleotides, the CDR3 is TGCAGTGCTACTGGACAGGGTGAAGCTTTCTTT. It codes for CSATGQGEAFF.

This clone was detected a few times. This chain joins TRBV7-8 and TRBJ1-6, with 9 bases lining up with TRBD1. Per the germline V gene, CDR1 is SGHVS and CDR2 is FQNEAQ. This CDR3 has 16 amino acids. Unmatched junction bases numbered 8, after V lost 5 bases and J lost 6 bases. CDR3 residues: CASSRTGTGSNSPLHF. Here the CDR3 DNA reads TGTGCCAGCAGCCGAACCGGGACAGGGAGTAATTCACCCCTCCACTTT.

V and J are TRBV19 and TRBJ1-2; no clear D gene. CDR1 LNHDA and CDR2 SQIVND come from the germline V gene (reference sequence). There are 12 residues in the CDR3. V shed 4 bases and J shed 0 bases, with 3 bases lying between them. The CDR3: CASSTSNYGYTF. The CDR3 DNA follows: TGTGCCAGTAGTACATCTAACTATGGCTACACCTTC.

The V gene is TRBV10-3, the J gene TRBJ2-3, with TRBD2 matching over 7 bases. Unmatched junction bases numbered 4, after V lost 0 bases and J lost 4 bases. CDR3 length: 15 residues. The germline V gene encodes CDR1 ENHRY and CDR2 SYGVKD. CDR3 nucleotides: TGTGCCATCAGTGAGTCGGAGGCGGGGGCAGATACGCAGTATTTT. Amino acid sequence: CAISESEAGADTQYF.

CDR3 region: CASSRESGAYNEQFF. The CDR3 bases are TGTGCCAGCAGTCGGGAGAGCGGCGCCTACAATGAGCAGTTCTTC. The chain recombines TRBV27 with TRBJ2-1; perhaps TRBD2 as D (6 bases). Between the trimmed V and J ends, which lost 5 bases and 2 bases, there was a span of 13 bases. The germline gives CDR1 MNHEY, CDR2 SMNVEV (reference sequence). The CDR3 runs to 15 residues.

This chain uses TRBV27 with TRBJ1-1; a weak D match, TRBD1 (6 bases). The CDR3 has 14 residues. Germline assignment: CDR1 MNHEY and CDR2 SMNVEV (reference sequence). V gave up 4 bases and J gave up 4 bases, with 13 bases separating them. The CDR3 DNA reads as TGTGCCAGCAGTTCGCAGGGGATCCGCACTGAAGCTTTCTTT. Protein: CASSSQGIRTEAFF.